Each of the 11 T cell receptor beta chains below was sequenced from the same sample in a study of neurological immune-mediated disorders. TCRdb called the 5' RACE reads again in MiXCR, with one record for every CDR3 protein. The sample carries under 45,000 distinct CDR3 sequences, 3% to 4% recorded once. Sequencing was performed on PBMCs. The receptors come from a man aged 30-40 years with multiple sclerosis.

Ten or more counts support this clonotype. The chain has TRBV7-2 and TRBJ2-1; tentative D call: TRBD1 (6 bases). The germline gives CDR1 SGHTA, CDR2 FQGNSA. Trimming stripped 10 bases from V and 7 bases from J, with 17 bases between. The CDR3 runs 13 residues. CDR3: CATSLTGWNEQFF. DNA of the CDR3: TGTGCCACTTCCCTTACAGGGTGGAATGAGCAGTTCTTC.

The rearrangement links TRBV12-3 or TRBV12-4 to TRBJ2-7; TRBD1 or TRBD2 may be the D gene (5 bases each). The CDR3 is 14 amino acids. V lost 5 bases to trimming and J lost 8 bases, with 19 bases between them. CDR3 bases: TGTGCCAGCAGTCATCGTAGGGACCCCCAGAAGCAGTACTTC. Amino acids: CASSHRRDPQKQYF.

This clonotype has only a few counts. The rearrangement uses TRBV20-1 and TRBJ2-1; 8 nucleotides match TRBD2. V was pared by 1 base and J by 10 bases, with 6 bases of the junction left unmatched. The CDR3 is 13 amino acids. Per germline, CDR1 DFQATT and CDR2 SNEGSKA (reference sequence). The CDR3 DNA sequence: TGCAGTGCTAGAGGGACTAGCTTGCGGGAGCAGTTCTTC. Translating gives CSARGTSLREQFF.

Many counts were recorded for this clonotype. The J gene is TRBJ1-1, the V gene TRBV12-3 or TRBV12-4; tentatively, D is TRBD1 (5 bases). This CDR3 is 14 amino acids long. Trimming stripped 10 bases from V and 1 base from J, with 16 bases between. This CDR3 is CATQSLGTNTEAFF. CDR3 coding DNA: TGTGCCACACAGTCCCTCGGGACGAACACTGAAGCTTTCTTT.

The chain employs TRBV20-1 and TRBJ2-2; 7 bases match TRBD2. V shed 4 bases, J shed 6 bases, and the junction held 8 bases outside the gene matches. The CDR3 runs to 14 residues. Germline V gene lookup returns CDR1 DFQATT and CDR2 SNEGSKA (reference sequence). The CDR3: CSAKQRGSAGELFF. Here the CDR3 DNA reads TGCAGTGCTAAGCAGCGGGGCTCGGCCGGGGAGCTGTTTTTT.

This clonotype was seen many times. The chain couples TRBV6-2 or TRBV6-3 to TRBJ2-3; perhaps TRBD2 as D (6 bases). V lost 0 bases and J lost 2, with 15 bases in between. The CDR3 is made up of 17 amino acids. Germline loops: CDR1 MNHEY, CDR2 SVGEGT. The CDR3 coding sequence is TGTGCCAGCAGTTACTCACACTCGGGACTTAACACAGATACGCAGTATTTT. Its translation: CASSYSHSGLNTDTQYF.

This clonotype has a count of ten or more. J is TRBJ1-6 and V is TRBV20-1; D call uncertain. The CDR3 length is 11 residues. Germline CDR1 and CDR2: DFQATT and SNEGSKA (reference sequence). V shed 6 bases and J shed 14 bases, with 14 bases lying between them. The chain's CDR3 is CSAPTPKALHF. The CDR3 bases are TGCAGTGCCCCTACCCCCAAGGCCCTCCACTTT.

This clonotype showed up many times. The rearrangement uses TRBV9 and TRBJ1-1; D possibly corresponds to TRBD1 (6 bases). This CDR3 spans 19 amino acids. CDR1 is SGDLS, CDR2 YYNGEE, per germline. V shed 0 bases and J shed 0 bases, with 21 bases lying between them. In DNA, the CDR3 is TGTGCCAGCAGCGTAGGGATCCAGGGGCCGCGAAGTATGAACACTGAAGCTTTCTTT. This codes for CASSVGIQGPRSMNTEAFF.

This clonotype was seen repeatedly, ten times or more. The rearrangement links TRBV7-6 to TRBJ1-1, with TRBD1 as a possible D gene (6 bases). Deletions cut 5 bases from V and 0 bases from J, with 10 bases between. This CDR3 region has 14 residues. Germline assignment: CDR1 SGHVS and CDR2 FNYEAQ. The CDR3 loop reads CASSPGVMNTEAFF. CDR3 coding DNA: TGTGCCAGCAGCCCAGGGGTTATGAACACTGAAGCTTTCTTT.

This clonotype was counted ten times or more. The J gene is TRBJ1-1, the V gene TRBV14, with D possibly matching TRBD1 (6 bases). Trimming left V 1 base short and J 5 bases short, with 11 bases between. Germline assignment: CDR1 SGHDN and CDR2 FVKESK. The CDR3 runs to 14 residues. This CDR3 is CASSQVTGRTEAFF. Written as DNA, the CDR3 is TGTGCCAGCAGCCAAGTGACAGGTAGAACTGAAGCTTTCTTT.

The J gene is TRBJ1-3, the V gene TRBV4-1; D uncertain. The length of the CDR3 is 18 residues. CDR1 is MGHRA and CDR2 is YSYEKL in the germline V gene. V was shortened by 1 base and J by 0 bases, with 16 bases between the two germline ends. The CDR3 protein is CASSQVRGFGHSGNTIYF. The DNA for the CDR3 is TGCGCCAGCAGCCAAGTTCGCGGCTTTGGTCACTCTGGAAACACCATATATTTT.